The clone carrying this TCR beta chain was seen repeatedly, ten times or more. Its specificity is not known. The sample originates from a study of T cells in Graves' hyperthyroidism and ophthalmopathy. Background on the study: Staff took peripheral blood when the initial diagnosis was made, before any treatment began. Points from the study as a whole: Most thyroid clonotypes that were expanded above 0.001 also turned up in blood.

Germline loops: CDR1 WNHNN, CDR2 SYGVQD (reference sequence). This CDR3 is 15 amino acids long. V gave up 8 bases and J gave up 3 bases, with 19 bases separating them. The CDR3 regions of TCR beta were amplified from RNA transcripts. A first-round RT-PCR of the TCR CDR3 used the HTBI primer set. One entry per CDR3 protein, called by TCRdb with MiXCR from the multiplex PCR reads. The sample consists of hundreds of thousands of distinct CDR3 sequences, 13% of them appearing once. Graves' hyperthyroidism without ophthalmopathy progression within 18 months was termed stable. Hyperthyroidism patients were newly diagnosed, had disease duration under 2 months, and were aged 18 to 65 years.

This TCR was sampled from a woman in her late teens or twenties with Graves' hyperthyroidism. V usage is TRBV10-1 and J usage is TRBJ2-5; TRBD1 or TRBD2 may be the D gene (5 bases each). Sample: blood. The chain's CDR3 is CASPRGAGREETQYF. Here the CDR3 DNA reads TGCGCCAGCCCTCGAGGGGCAGGGCGGGAAGAGACCCAGTACTTC.